This T cell receptor (beta chain) emerged from a study of T cell changes during pregnancy in multiple sclerosis (dated by TCRdb to 2018 to 2020). For the wider study: The study looked at changes in the T cell repertoire across pregnancy in women with multiple sclerosis.

To prepare the library, the immunoSEQ multiplex PCR assay was applied. In its TCRdb copy, this immuneACCESS table keeps in-frame sequences only and misses some clones. Where compared with another copy, unresolved V genes explain less than half of these, and the others have no known cause. Here the sample has more than 60,000 clones; 91% occur a single time. The top ten hold roughly 1.4% of the sample. In its sample, this clone was seen once. Its specific antigen is unknown. A read error may account for a junction end that differs from germline. This clonotype was sampled from a female donor with multiple sclerosis, enrolled in a pregnancy study. The material was peripheral blood, obtained in the second trimester of pregnancy.

In nucleotides, the sequence is TGTGCCATCAGTGAGTCGACTCAGGGCCCTTGGAAGGTCTTC. Its protein is CAISESTQGPWKVF. The rearranged chain carries TRBV10-3 and TRBJ2-1; matching of 5 bases hints at TRBD1 as the D gene. Inclusive of the bounding cysteine and phenylalanine, the CDR3 is 14 residues long. Of the read, only the CDR3 DNA is kept; its 42 bases are in frame from base 1. The germline V gene supplies CDR1 ENHRY and CDR2 SYGVKD.